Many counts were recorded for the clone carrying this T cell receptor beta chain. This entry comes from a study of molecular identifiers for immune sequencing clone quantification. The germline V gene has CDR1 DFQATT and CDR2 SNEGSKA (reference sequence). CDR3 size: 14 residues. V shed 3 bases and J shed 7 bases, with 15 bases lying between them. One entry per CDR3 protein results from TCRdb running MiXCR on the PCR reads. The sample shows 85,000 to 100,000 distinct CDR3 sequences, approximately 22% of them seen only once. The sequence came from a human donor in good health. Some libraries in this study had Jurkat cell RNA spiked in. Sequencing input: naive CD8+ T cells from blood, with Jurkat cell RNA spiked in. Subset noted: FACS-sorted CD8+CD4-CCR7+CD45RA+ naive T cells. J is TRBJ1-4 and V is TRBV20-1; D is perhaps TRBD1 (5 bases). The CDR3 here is CSARGSGFGEKLFF. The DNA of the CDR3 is TGCAGTGCTAGGGGGTCAGGGTTTGGTGAAAAACTGTTTTTT.